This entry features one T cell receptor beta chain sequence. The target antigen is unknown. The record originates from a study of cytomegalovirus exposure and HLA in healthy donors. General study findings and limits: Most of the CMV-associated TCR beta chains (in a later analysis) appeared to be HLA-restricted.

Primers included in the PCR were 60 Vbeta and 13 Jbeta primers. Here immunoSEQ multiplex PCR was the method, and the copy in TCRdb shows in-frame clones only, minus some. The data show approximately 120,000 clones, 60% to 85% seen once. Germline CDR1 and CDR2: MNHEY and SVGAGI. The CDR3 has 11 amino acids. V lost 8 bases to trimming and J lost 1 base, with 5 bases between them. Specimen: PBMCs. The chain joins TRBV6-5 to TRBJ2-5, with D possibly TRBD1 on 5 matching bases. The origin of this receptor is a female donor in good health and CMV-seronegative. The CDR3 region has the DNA TGTGCCAGCGGGGCCCAAGAGACCCAGTACTTC. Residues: CASGAQETQYF.